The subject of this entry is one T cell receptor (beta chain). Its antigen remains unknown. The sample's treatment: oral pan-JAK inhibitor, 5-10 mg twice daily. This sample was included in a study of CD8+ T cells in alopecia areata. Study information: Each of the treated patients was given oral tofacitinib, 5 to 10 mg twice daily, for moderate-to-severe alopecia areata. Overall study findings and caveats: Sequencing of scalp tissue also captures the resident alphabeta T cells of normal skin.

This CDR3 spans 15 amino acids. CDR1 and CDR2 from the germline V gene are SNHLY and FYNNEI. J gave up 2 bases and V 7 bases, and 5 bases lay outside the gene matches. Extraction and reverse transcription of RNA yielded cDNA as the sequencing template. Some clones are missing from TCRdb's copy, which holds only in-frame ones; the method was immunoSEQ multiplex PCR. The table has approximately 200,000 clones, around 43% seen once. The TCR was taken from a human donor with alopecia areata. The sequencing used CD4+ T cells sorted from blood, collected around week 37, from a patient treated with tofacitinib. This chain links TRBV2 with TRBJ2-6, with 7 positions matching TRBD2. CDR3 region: CASTSGGAGANVLTF. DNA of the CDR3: TGTGCCAGCACTAGCGGAGGGGCTGGGGCCAACGTCCTGACTTTC.